The text below deals with one TCR beta chain. What it binds is not known. Sequencing of TCR beta covered CD8+ and CD4+ T cells obtained from blood. Healthy donors acted as controls, with matching for age and sex. Negative isolation yielded the CD8+ and CD4+ T cells, while FACS enriched the TEMRA cells. Reverse transcription used about 0.45 to 1 ug RNA and random hexamers. In TCRdb, the immunoSEQ multiplex PCR reads were re-called with MiXCR into one record per CDR3 protein. The table includes 150,000 or so distinct CDR3 sequences, 93% detected once. This specimen comes from a study of CD8 T cells in Susac syndrome. The study, taken as a whole, reports: The TCR sequencing and HLA analysis in the study involved a relatively small number of individuals, as the study acknowledged.

The receptor was isolated from a human donor in good health. The sample comprised CD4+ T cells from PBMCs.

In DNA, the CDR3 is TGTGCCAGCAGTTACTCGGGGGGCCGGAACACTGAAGCTTTCTTT. This codes for CASSYSGGRNTEAFF. The rearrangement links TRBV6-5 to TRBJ1-1; D is possibly TRBD1 (6 bases). V was pared by 0 bases and J by 1 base, with 9 bases between. This CDR3 region has 15 residues. Germline CDR1 and CDR2: MNHEY and SVGAGI.